One and the same sample provided the 16 T cell receptor beta chains below, sequenced in a study of memory CD4+ T cells and cytomegalovirus serostatus. The sort gate was single viable CD3+CD4+CD8-CD45RO+ cells for memory CD4+ T cells. The assay was immunoSEQ multiplex PCR, and TCRdb's table has in-frame clones only and misses some. The table shows roughly 40,000 clones, with over 65% occurring only once. Source material: memory CD4+ T cells from blood. The source is an adult in good health and CMV-seronegative.

The chain carries TRBV25-1 and TRBJ2-1, with 8 positions matching TRBD2. Germline V gene lookup returns CDR1 MGHDK and CDR2 SYGVNS. This CDR3 comprises 14 residues. The V segment lost 3 bases and the J segment 10 bases; nucleotides outside the gene matches: 8. The CDR3: CASSDTSGGPEQFF. The CDR3 DNA reads as TGTGCCAGCAGTGATACCAGCGGGGGCCCCGAGCAGTTCTTC.

The rearrangement joins TRBV19 to TRBJ2-5; TRBD2 matches 11 bases. CDR1 and CDR2 from the germline V gene are LNHDA and SQIVND (reference sequence). The CDR3 has 14 residues. With V trimmed by 9 bases and J by 5 bases, 8 bases remained unmatched. In nucleotides, the CDR3 is TGTGCCAGCTCCGGGACTAGCGGAATGGAGACCCAGTACTTC. Protein: CASSGTSGMETQYF.

Concerning this clone: A much larger clone lies a single base off, so this may be a read error. This chain links TRBV27 with TRBJ1-6; D is unclear. Germline-derived CDR1 and CDR2 are MNHEY and SMNVEV (reference sequence). This CDR3 contains 15 residues. The CDR3 DNA sequence: TGTGCCGGCAGTTTATCGTCAGGTTATAATTCACCCCTCCACTTT. Translating gives CAGSLSSGYNSPLHF.

The chain links TRBV30 to TRBJ2-2; no clear D gene. The CDR3 is 13 amino acids. Germline lookup yields CDR1 GTSNPN and CDR2 SVGIG (reference sequence). V lost 2 bases, J lost 6 bases, and 10 bases lay in between. CDR3 bases: TGTGCCTGGAGTCCAGTATTCCCCGGGGAGCTGTTTTTT. It encodes CAWSPVFPGELFF.

This clone is termed medium-sized. This chain links TRBV30 with TRBJ1-1; D gene uncertain. The V gene lost 2 bases and the J gene lost 0 bases, with 7 bases spanning the gap. This CDR3 has 13 amino acids. From germline, CDR1 is GTSNPN and CDR2 SVGIG (reference sequence). The CDR3 here is CAWSRQLNTEAFF. The CDR3 DNA follows: TGTGCCTGGAGTCGTCAGCTGAACACTGAAGCTTTCTTT.

This chain uses TRBV6-1 with TRBJ2-3; 11 bases are a match to TRBD2. The CDR3 has 16 amino acids. Germline V gives CDR1 MNHNS, CDR2 SASEGT. Trimming took 2 bases from V and 0 from J; bases not matched to a gene: 1. CDR3 protein: CASSETSGGSTDTQYF. CDR3 nucleotides: TGTGCCAGCAGTGAAACTAGCGGGGGTAGCACAGATACGCAGTATTTT.

This clone has only one observation. V is TRBV30 and J is TRBJ1-5, with 9 positions matching TRBD1. V lost 1 base, J lost 3 bases, and 10 bases stayed unmatched. Per germline, CDR1 GTSNPN and CDR2 SVGIG (reference sequence). The CDR3 is 17 residues long. The chain's CDR3 is CAWSGGVGQGNNQPQHF. CDR3 nucleotide sequence: TGTGCCTGGAGTGGGGGAGTAGGACAGGGGAACAATCAGCCCCAGCATTTT.

This clone was counted between two and nine times. The chain combines TRBV27 with TRBJ2-7, with 9 positions matching TRBD2. Per germline, CDR1 MNHEY and CDR2 SMNVEV (reference sequence). V lost 4 bases, J lost 4 bases, and 8 bases stayed unmatched. This CDR3 has 15 residues. CDR3 residues: CASSWGGGALYEQYF. The CDR3 bases are TGTGCCAGCAGTTGGGGCGGGGGGGCCTTATACGAGCAGTACTTC.

The chain carries TRBV6-5 and TRBJ2-5; a possible D gene is TRBD2 (6 bases). CDR1 and CDR2 from the germline V gene are MNHEY and SVGAGI. The V end lost 6 bases, the J end lost 5 bases, and 10 bases lay between the germline ends. The CDR3 consists of 12 residues. CDR3 sequence: CASSAEGETQYF. CDR3 DNA: TGTGCCAGCAGCGCGGAGGGGGAGACCCAGTACTTC.

V gene TRBV10-3 combines with J gene TRBJ1-2; 7 bases map to TRBD1. V shed 6 bases, J shed 2 bases, and the junction held 6 bases outside the gene matches. The CDR3 has 14 residues. Per germline, CDR1 ENHRY and CDR2 SYGVKD. CDR3 sequence: CAIRPGQINYGYTF. In DNA form, the CDR3 reads TGTGCCATCAGACCGGGACAGATCAACTATGGCTACACCTTC.

The rearrangement links TRBV27 to TRBJ1-6; TRBD1 aligns across 7 bases. The CDR3 consists of 13 residues. V lost 7 bases, J lost 7 bases, and 4 bases stayed unmatched. Germline CDR1 MNHEY, CDR2 SMNVEV (reference sequence). CDR3 amino acids: CASTDRTNSPLHF. DNA for the CDR3: TGTGCCAGCACGGACAGGACGAATTCACCCCTCCACTTT.

V usage is TRBV7-8 and J usage is TRBJ1-1; perhaps TRBD1 as D (6 bases). From germline, CDR1 is SGHVS and CDR2 FQNEAQ. Trimming removed 7 bases at V and 0 bases at J, with 18 bases between. The CDR3 has 16 residues. This CDR3 reads CASTLRGGRMNTEAFF. The CDR3 DNA reads TGTGCCAGCACCCTGCGGGGGGGGCGAATGAACACTGAAGCTTTCTTT.

V and J are TRBV15 and TRBJ2-1, with TRBD2 matching over 9 bases. The V gene's germline CDR1 is LNHNV and CDR2 YYDKDF (reference sequence). Trimming removed 3 bases from V and 5 bases from J; junction bases left unmatched: 8. This CDR3 has 16 residues. In DNA, the CDR3 is TGTGCCACCAGCAGCGAAATAGCGGGGGCTGACAATGAGCAGTTCTTC. Residues: CATSSEIAGADNEQFF.

This rearrangement joins TRBV6-1 to TRBJ2-7; D call uncertain. Trimming stripped 3 bases from V and 2 bases from J, with 17 bases between. CDR1 MNHNS and CDR2 SASEGT come from the germline V gene. This CDR3 comprises 16 residues. CDR3 coding DNA: TGTGCCAGCAGTGACCTCCTCAGGAAGGAACCCTACGAGCAGTACTTC. This encodes CASSDLLRKEPYEQYF.

The chain uses TRBV18 and TRBJ2-3, with D possibly being TRBD2 (7 bases). Trimming took 6 bases from V and 3 from J, leaving 19 bases between them. Looked up from germline, CDR1 is KGHSH and CDR2 is LQKENI. The CDR3 length is 16 residues. As DNA, the CDR3 is TGTGCCAGCTCTGGGGGGGCCGACGCCTTGACAGATACGCAGTATTTT. It codes for CASSGGADALTDTQYF.

This chain joins TRBV7-2 and TRBJ2-1; 8 nucleotides agree with TRBD1. With 5 bases clipped from V and 0 bases from J, the junction kept 6 bases outside the gene matches. In germline, CDR1 is SGHTA, CDR2 FQGNSA. The CDR3 runs 16 residues. The CDR3 reads CASSLAGGTSYNEQFF. CDR3 DNA: TGTGCCAGCAGCCTTGCAGGGGGCACCTCCTACAATGAGCAGTTCTTC.